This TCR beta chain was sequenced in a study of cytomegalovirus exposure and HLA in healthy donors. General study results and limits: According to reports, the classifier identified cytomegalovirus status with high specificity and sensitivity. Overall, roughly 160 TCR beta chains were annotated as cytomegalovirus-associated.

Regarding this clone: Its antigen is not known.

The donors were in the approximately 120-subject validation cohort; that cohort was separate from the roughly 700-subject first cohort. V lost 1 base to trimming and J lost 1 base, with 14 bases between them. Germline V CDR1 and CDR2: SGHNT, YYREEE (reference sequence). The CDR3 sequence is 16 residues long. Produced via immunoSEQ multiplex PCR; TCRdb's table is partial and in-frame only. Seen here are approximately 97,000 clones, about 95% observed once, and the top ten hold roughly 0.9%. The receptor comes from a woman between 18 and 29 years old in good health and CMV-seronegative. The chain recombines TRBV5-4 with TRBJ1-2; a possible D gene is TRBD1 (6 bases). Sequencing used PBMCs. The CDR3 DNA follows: TGTGCCAGCAGCTTGCGCGGGGGGGCCCTTAACTATGGCTACACCTTC. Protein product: CASSLRGGALNYGYTF.